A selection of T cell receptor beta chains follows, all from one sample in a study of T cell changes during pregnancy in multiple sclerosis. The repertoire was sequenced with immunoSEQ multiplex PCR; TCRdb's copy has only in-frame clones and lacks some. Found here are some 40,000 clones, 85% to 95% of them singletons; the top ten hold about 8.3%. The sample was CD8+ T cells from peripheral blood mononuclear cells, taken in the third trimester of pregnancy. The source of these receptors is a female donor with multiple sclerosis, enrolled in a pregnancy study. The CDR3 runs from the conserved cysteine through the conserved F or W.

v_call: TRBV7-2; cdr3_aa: CASSLGRRRSTEAEAFF
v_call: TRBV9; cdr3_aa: CASSPRPGEKLFF
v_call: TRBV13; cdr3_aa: CASSRQTSFGEQFF
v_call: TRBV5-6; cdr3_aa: CATRTSRSYEQYF
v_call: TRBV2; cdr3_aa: CASKAAPLWGSNQPQHF
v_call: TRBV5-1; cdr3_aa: CASSLYETYNSPLHF
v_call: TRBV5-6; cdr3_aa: CASSLTYEQYF
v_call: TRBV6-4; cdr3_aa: CASSDSSTNTGELFF
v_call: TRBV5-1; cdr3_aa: CASSFGETQYF
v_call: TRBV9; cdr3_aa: CASSVAPGPAVSTDTQYF
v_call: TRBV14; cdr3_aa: CASSQERLAGGQETQYF
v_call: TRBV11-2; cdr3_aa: CASSLDPGGQQYF
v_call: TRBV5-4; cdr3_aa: CASSPGLEGAEQYF
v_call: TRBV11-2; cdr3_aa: CASSIPIHTEAFF
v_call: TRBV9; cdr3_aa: CASSVGGGVNNEQFF
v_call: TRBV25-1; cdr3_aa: CASSNTDTQYF
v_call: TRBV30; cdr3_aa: CAWSVPAGDSYNEQFF
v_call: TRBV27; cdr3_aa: CASSSGTGDGYTF
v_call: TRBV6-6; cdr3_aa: CASEQGVFAEAFF
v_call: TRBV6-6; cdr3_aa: CASSYIFRDEQYF
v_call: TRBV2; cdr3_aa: CASVVTSNDRGYTF
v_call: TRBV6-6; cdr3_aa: CASSYSEGRGIYGYTF
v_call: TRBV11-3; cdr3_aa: CASSSQPTGSGEQFF
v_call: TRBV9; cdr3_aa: CASSAPRTGRENTEAFF
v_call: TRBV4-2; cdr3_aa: CASSQLTGGLRDEQFF
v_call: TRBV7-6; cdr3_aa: CASSLDWTNYEQYF
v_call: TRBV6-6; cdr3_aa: CASSYLGGEADTQYF
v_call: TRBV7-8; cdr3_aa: CASSNLQETQYF
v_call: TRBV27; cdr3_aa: CASLTQGARTEAFF